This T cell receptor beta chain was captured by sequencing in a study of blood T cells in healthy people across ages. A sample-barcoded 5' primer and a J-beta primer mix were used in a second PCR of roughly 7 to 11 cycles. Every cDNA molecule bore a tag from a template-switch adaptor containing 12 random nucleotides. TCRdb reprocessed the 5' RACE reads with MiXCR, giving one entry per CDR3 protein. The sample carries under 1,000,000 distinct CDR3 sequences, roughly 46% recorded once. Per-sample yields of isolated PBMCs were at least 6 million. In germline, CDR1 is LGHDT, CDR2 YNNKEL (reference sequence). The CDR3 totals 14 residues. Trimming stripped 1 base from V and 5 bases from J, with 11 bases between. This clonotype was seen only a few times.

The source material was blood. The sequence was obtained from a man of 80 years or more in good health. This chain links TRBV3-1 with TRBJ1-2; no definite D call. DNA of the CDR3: TGTGCCAGCAGCCAAGGGACTCAAGCGTATGGCTACACCTTC. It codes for CASSQGTQAYGYTF.